The 19 T cell receptor beta chains presented below share a single source sample, sequenced in a study of Graves' ophthalmopathy and Graves' hyperthyroidism. RNA transcripts served as template for amplifying TCR beta CDR3 sequences. First-round RT-PCR relied on HTBI primers, and a second-round multiplex PCR came next. TCRdb re-derived calls from the multiplex PCR reads in MiXCR, one entry per CDR3 protein. The sample lists hundreds of thousands of distinct CDR3 sequences, approximately 15% occurring once. The sequenced sample was peripheral blood. These receptors were obtained from a young woman with stable Graves' hyperthyroidism.

In this sample, this clonotype turned up many times. This chain joins TRBV11-2 and TRBJ1-1; no clear D. The CDR3 covers 15 residues. Trimming removed 0 bases from V and 6 bases from J, with 14 bases in between. Germline values: CDR1 SGHAT, CDR2 FQNNGV. The CDR3 DNA is TGTGCCAGCAGCTTAGAAGCAGGTGATTGGTCTGAAGCTTTCTTT. It is translated as CASSLEAGDWSEAFF.

This clonotype was seen at least ten times. The chain joins TRBV5-1 to TRBJ1-2; D is possibly TRBD1 (5 bases). Germline V CDR1 and CDR2: SGHRS, YFSETQ. The V gene lost 0 bases and the J gene lost 7 bases, with 10 bases spanning the gap. The CDR3 sequence is 13 residues long. The CDR3 nucleotides read TGCGCCAGCAGCTTGGTGGGGACTACTGGCTACACCTTC. The encoded protein is CASSLVGTTGYTF.

This clonotype occurred many times. The rearrangement uses TRBV18 and TRBJ1-6; D is perhaps TRBD1 (6 bases). The CDR3 spans 16 residues. Germline V gives CDR1 KGHSH, CDR2 LQKENI. Trimming removed 0 bases at V and 7 bases at J, with 13 bases between. This chain's CDR3 is CASSPPGGGGNSPLHF. The CDR3 nucleotides read TGTGCCAGCTCACCACCGGGAGGAGGGGGGAATTCACCCCTCCACTTT.

This clonotype was seen repeatedly, ten times or more. The chain employs TRBV12-3 or TRBV12-4 and TRBJ1-5, with 8 bases that match TRBD1. The ends lost 5 bases at V and 3 bases at J; junction bases unmatched: 12. This CDR3 comprises 17 residues. In DNA, the CDR3 is TGTGCCAGCAGTCAAAGAGCGCCAGGGGGCCCCAATCAGCCCCAGCATTTT. This translates into CASSQRAPGGPNQPQHF.

This clonotype was recorded at least ten times. This chain joins TRBV6-1 and TRBJ1-1; the D is unclear. The CDR3 is made up of 11 amino acids. Trimming removed 5 bases at V and 7 bases at J, with 8 bases between. Germline-derived CDR1 and CDR2 are MNHNS and SASEGT. The CDR3 reads CASSRSGEAFF. The CDR3 coding sequence is TGTGCCAGCAGTCGGTCCGGTGAAGCTTTCTTT.

Concerning this clonotype: It may be a read error: a sequence one base away is much more abundant. V usage is TRBV10-3 and J usage is TRBJ2-7; no clear D gene. Germline assignment: CDR1 ENHRY and CDR2 SYGVKD. The CDR3 has 14 amino acids. With 5 bases removed from V and 2 bases from J, the gap between germline ends came to 13 bases. The CDR3 loop is CAISLLWNAYEQYF. The CDR3 bases are TGTGCCATCAGTCTCCTCTGGAATGCCTACGAGCAGTACTTC.

A few counts support this clonotype. With a much larger clone just one base away, this may be a read error. Because the CDR3 is missing its conserved closing phenylalanine or tryptophan, this is likely a read error. The V call is TRBV5-1, the J call TRBJ2-5, with a tentative D call TRBD2 (5 bases). The CDR3 is 14 amino acids. Germline lookup yields CDR1 SGHRS and CDR2 YFSETQ. V lost 0 bases and J 2 bases, leaving 8 bases between the germline ends. CDR3 amino acids: CASSLGGLQETQYL. The DNA for the CDR3 is TGCGCCAGCAGCTTGGGCGGGTTACAAGAGACCCAGTACCTC.

Many counts were recorded for this clonotype. An end of the junction differs from the germline gene, which may be a read error. The chain combines TRBV6-2 or TRBV6-3 with TRBJ2-4; D is perhaps TRBD2 (5 bases). The CDR3 runs 18 residues. In germline, CDR1 is MNHEY, CDR2 SVGEGT. CDR3 DNA sequence: TGTGCCAGCAGTATTAGCGCAACTCCTTGGAATGTCCAAAACATTAAGTACTTC. Translating gives CASSISATPWNVQNIKYF.

This clonotype was detected ten times or more. This rearrangement joins TRBV4-1 to TRBJ2-5, with 14 bases lining up with TRBD2. J lost 4 bases, V lost 2 bases, and 6 bases had no gene match. Germline values: CDR1 MGHRA, CDR2 YSYEKL. The CDR3 loop spans 17 amino acids. CDR3 sequence: CASSQPTSGGARETQYF. In nucleotides, the CDR3 is TGCGCCAGCAGCCAACCGACTAGCGGGGGGGCCAGAGAGACCCAGTACTTC.

Many counts were recorded for this clonotype. The V call is TRBV10-3, the J call TRBJ1-1, with a weak D call TRBD1 (5 bases). The ends were cut back, 7 bases at V and 10 bases at J, with 16 bases in the middle. Germline assignment: CDR1 ENHRY and CDR2 SYGVKD. The CDR3 is made up of 12 amino acids. In DNA form, the CDR3 reads TGTGCCATCATTTCGCAGGTTGGGACAGCTTTCTTT. As protein: CAIISQVGTAFF.

At least ten counts were recorded for this clonotype. V gene TRBV6-4 combines with J gene TRBJ2-7, with 10 nucleotides matching TRBD2. The CDR3 runs to 17 residues. CDR1 MRHNA and CDR2 SNTAGT come from the germline V gene. J gave up 4 bases and V 5 bases, and 14 bases lay outside the gene matches. The CDR3 DNA is TGTGCCAGCAGTACCATACTAGCGGGGATCGGGGGGTACGAGCAGTACTTC. Translation gives CASSTILAGIGGYEQYF.

This clonotype has a count of ten or more. The chain has TRBV29-1 and TRBJ2-4, with 9 bases matching TRBD2. The CDR3 has 14 residues. Per germline, CDR1 SQVTM and CDR2 ANQGSEA. Unmatched junction bases numbered 9, after V lost 5 bases and J lost 7 bases. The CDR3 region has the DNA TGCAGCGTTCGGGGAGGCGGGGGGGCTAACATTCAGTACTTC. The encoded protein is CSVRGGGGANIQYF.

The table lists this clonotype with many counts. CDR3 in DNA: TGTGCCAGTAGTATAGGGGGGAACACTGAAGCTTTCTTT. This translates into CASSIGGNTEAFF. This sequence joins TRBV19 and TRBJ1-1; D is undetermined. Looked up from germline, CDR1 is LNHDA and CDR2 is SQIVND (reference sequence). V lost 1 base to trimming and J lost 1 base, with 4 bases between them. CDR3 length: 13 amino acids.

This clonotype was seen repeatedly, ten times or more. The chain is built from TRBV28 and TRBJ2-7; 10 bases are a match to TRBD1. Per germline, CDR1 MDHEN and CDR2 SYDVKM. This CDR3 region has 14 residues. After removal of 8 bases from V and 6 bases from J, the junction contained 10 bases not matched to a gene. Here the CDR3 DNA reads TGTGCCAGCCGTACGACAGGGGGCTCAATCGAGCAGTACTTC. Its protein product is CASRTTGGSIEQYF.

This clonotype appeared a few times. This sequence joins TRBV7-2 and TRBJ2-7; 8 bases match TRBD2. Germline-derived CDR1 and CDR2 are SGHTA and FQGNSA. Unmatched junction bases numbered 9, after V lost 6 bases and J lost 2 bases. This CDR3 has 15 residues. CDR3 in amino acids: CASSPAGADPYEQYF. CDR3 in DNA: TGTGCCAGCAGTCCAGCGGGGGCGGACCCCTACGAGCAGTACTTC.

This clonotype came up a few times. The chain employs TRBV7-9 and TRBJ1-5; D remains unclear. This CDR3 has 14 amino acids. Trimming left V 5 bases short and J 2 bases short, with 10 bases between. Germline V gives CDR1 SEHNR, CDR2 FQNEAQ (reference sequence). CDR3 in amino acids: CASSTPGGNQPQHF. CDR3 nucleotides: TGTGCCAGCAGCACCCCGGGTGGCAATCAGCCCCAGCATTTT.

Concerning this clonotype itself: A much bigger clone sits one base away, suggesting this may be a read error. The chain employs TRBV6-2 or TRBV6-3 and TRBJ2-2, with D unclear. Germline CDR1 MNHEY, CDR2 SVGEGT. This CDR3 contains 11 residues. V dropped 8 bases and J dropped 3 bases, with 4 bases sitting between them. CDR3 in DNA: TGTGCCAGCGAGTACACCGGGGAGCTGTTTTTT. Its protein is CASEYTGELFF.

This clonotype was recorded many times. The V and J genes are TRBV6-1 and TRBJ2-2; D perhaps matches TRBD2 (6 bases). CDR3 size: 13 residues. The V and J ends lost 8 bases and 3 bases respectively, with 10 bases between them. Germline CDR1 reads MNHNS; CDR2 reads SASEGT. Here the CDR3 reads CASAGFDTGELFF. In DNA form, the CDR3 reads TGTGCCAGCGCGGGATTTGACACCGGGGAGCTGTTTTTT.

This clonotype was picked up many times. The V call is TRBV7-2, the J call TRBJ1-2; D is unresolved. Between the trimmed V and J ends, which lost 1 base and 4 bases, there was a span of 7 bases. This CDR3 spans 13 amino acids. CDR1 is SGHTA and CDR2 is FQGNSA in the germline V gene. The CDR3, as DNA: TGTGCCAGCAGCTTAGACTTATTCTATGGCTACACCTTC. This translates into CASSLDLFYGYTF.